This T cell receptor (beta chain) originates from a study of beta chain features in type 1 diabetes. Study outcomes and limitations: Patients' naive, central memory and regulatory TCRB repertoires appeared more alike than those of healthy donors. Possibly, sequencing cDNA over-represented cells that had high TCR expression levels.

Expressed TCRB transcripts were sequenced after all isolated RNA was converted to cDNA. Generated by immunoSEQ multiplex PCR, the TCRdb table keeps only in-frame clones and is missing some. The data show 350,000 to 450,000 clones, around 14% seen once. Germline loops: CDR1 KGHSH, CDR2 LQKENI. After removal of 6 bases from V and 5 bases from J, the junction contained 3 bases not matched to a gene. CDR3 size: 12 residues. Concerning this clone itself: Its antigen remains unidentified.

The V call is TRBV18, the J call TRBJ2-5, with TRBD2 matching 7 bases. The clonotype originates from a man in his thirties or forties in good health. Sequences were obtained from naive CD4+ T cells from blood. CDR3 sequence reads: CASSVSGETQYF. The CDR3 region has the DNA TGTGCCAGCTCCGTTAGCGGGGAGACCCAGTACTTC. Full variable domain (remainder filled in from reference TRBV18 and TRBJ2-5): NAGVMQNPRHLVRRRGQEARLRCSPMKGHSHVYWYRQLPEEGLKFMVYLQKENIIDESGMPKERFSAEFPKEGPSILRIQQVVRGDSAAYFCASSVSGETQYFGPGTRLLVL.